The present T cell receptor beta chain was sequenced within a study of OX40 agonist ivuxolimab in advanced cancers. Whole-study context: Patients enrolled in dose escalation were diagnosed with hepatocellular carcinoma, melanoma, renal cell or head and neck cancer. Subjects had a mean age of about 65 years, with a range of about 23 to 79; around 83% were male.

Only in-frame clones appear in the TCRdb table, and some are missing; sequencing was by immunoSEQ multiplex PCR. Seen here are 35,000 to 45,000 clones, 82% observed once, and the top ten hold approximately 23%. Blood got drawn at baseline, again on cycle 4 day 1, and then on cycle 7 day 1. The junction had 9 bases not matched to a gene; V was cut back by 0 bases and J by 2 bases. The CDR3 covers 18 residues. Looked up from germline, CDR1 is KGHSH and CDR2 is LQKENI. This clone was counted once. Its cognate antigen is unknown. Overall study results and limits: Antigens targeted by the expanded peripheral T cells were not determined.

This chain uses TRBV18 with TRBJ2-7; 11 bases are shared with TRBD2. The TCR sequence derives from an adult with an advanced solid tumor such as melanoma, head and neck, liver or kidney cancer. Sample: CD4+ or CD8+ T cells sorted from blood, taken in a trial of the OX40 agonist ivuxolimab. DNA of the CDR3: TGTGCCAGCTCACCACCGAGGGTTTCTAGCGGGGGGACCTACGAGCAGTACTTC. Encoded protein: CASSPPRVSSGGTYEQYF.